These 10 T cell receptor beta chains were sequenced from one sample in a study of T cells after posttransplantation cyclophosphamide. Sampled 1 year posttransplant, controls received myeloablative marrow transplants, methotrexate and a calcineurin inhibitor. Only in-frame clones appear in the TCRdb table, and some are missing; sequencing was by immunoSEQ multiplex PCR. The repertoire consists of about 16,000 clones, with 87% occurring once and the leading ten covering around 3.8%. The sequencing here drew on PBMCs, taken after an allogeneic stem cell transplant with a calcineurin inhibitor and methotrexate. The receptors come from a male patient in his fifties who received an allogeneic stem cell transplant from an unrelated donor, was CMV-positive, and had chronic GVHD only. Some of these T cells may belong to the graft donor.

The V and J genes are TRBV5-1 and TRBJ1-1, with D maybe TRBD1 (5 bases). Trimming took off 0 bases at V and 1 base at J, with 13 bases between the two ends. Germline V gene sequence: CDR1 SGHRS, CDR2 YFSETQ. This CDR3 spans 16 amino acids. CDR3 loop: CASSLGQGASNTEAFF. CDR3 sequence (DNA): TGCGCCAGCAGCTTGGGCCAAGGGGCTTCGAACACTGAAGCTTTCTTT.

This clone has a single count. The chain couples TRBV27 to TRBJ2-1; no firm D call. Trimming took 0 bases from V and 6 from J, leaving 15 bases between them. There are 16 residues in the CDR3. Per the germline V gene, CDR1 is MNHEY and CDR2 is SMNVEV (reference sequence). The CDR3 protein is CASSLSYARSFNEQFF. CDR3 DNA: TGTGCCAGCAGTTTATCGTACGCGAGGAGTTTCAATGAGCAGTTCTTC.

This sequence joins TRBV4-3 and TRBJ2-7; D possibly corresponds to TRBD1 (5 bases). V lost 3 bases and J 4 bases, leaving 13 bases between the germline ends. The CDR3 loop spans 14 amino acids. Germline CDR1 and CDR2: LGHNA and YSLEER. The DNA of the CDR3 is TGCGCCAGCAGCCAGGGCGCAGGGTCGTACGAGCAGTACTTC. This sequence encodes CASSQGAGSYEQYF.

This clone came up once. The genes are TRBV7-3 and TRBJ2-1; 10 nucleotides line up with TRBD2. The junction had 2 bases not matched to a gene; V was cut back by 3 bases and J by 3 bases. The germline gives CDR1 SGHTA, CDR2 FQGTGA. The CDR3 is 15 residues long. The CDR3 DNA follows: TGTGCCAGCAGCTTTAGCGGGGGGCTCTACAATGAGCAGTTCTTC. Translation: CASSFSGGLYNEQFF.

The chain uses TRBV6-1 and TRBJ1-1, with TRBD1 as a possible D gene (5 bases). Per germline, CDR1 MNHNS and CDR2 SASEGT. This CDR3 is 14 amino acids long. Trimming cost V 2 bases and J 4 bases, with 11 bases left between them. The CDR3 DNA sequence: TGTGCCAGCAGTGAATGGGGGGAGTCCACTGAAGCTTTCTTT. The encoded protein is CASSEWGESTEAFF.

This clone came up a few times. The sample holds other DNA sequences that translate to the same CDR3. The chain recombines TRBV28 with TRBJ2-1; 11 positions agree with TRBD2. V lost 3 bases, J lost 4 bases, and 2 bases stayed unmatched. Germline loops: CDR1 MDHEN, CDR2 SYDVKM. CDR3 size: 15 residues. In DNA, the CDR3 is TGTGCCAGCAGTTTGGGGACTAGCGGTTACAATGAGCAGTTCTTC. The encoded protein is CASSLGTSGYNEQFF.

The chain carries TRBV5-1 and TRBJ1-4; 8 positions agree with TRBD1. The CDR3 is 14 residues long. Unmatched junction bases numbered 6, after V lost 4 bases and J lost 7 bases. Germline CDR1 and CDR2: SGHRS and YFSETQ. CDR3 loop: CASSETGGSEKLFF. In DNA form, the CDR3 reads TGCGCCAGCAGCGAAACAGGGGGAAGTGAAAAACTGTTTTTT.

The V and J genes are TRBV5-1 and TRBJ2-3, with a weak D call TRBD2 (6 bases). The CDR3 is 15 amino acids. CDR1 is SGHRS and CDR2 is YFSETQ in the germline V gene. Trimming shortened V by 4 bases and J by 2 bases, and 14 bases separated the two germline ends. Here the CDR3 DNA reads TGCGCCAGCAGCCTAGGGACTTTTAACACAGATACGCAGTATTTT. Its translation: CASSLGTFNTDTQYF.

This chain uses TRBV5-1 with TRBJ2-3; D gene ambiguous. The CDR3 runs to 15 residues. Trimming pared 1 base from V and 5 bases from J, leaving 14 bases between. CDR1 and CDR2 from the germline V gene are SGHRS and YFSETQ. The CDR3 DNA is TGCGCCAGCAGCTTGTTAGCCCCCGGTCTAGATACGCAGTATTTT. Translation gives CASSLLAPGLDTQYF.

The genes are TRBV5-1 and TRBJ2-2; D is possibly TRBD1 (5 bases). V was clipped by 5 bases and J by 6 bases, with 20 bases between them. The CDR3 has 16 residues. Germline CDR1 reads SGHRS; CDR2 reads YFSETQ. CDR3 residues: CASRTSGMLSPGELFF. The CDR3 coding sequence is TGCGCCAGCAGAACCTCAGGGATGTTAAGTCCCGGGGAGCTGTTTTTT.